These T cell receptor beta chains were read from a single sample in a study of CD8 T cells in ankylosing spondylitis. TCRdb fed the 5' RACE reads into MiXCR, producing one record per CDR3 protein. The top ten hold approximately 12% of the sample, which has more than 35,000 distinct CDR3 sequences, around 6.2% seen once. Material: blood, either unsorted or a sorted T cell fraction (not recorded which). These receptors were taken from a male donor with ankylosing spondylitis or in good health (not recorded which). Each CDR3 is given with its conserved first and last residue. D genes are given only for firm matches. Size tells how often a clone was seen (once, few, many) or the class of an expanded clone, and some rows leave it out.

CDR3 DNA: TGTGCCAGCAGTTCTCGGGCCTACAATCAGCCCCAGCATTTT
CDR3 protein: CASSSRAYNQPQHF
D gene: NA
V gene: TRBV6-2/TRBV6-3
J gene: TRBJ1-5
clone size: many

CDR3 DNA: TGTGCCAGCATAGGTCCAGGGAACGGCTACACCTTC
CDR3 protein: CASIGPGNGYTF
D gene: NA
V gene: TRBV12-3/TRBV12-4
J gene: TRBJ1-2
clone size: few

CDR3 DNA: TGTGCCAGTAGTAATGGAGGGAGTGGCGACGAGCAGTACTTC
CDR3 protein: CASSNGGSGDEQYF
D gene: NA
V gene: TRBV19
J gene: TRBJ2-7
clone size: many

CDR3 DNA: TGTGCCAGCAGCTTAGGTGTTGGACAGGGGTGGGCGGATACGCAGTATTTT
CDR3 protein: CASSLGVGQGWADTQYF
D gene: TRBD1
V gene: TRBV7-3
J gene: TRBJ2-3
clone size: few

CDR3 DNA: TGTGCCACGTCCAGGGGGAGCACAGATACGCAGTATTTT
CDR3 protein: CATSRGSTDTQYF
D gene: TRBD1
V gene: TRBV9
J gene: TRBJ2-3
clone size: many

CDR3 DNA: TGTGCCAGCAGTTTGGACAGCCCGGCAACTAATGAAAAACTGTTTTTT
CDR3 protein: CASSLDSPATNEKLFF
D gene: NA
V gene: TRBV6-5
J gene: TRBJ1-4
clone size: many

CDR3 DNA: TGTGCCAGCAGGCCCGACATCGCAGGTGGAACTGAAGCTTTCTTT
CDR3 protein: CASRPDIAGGTEAFF
D gene: NA
V gene: TRBV28
J gene: TRBJ1-1
clone size: many

CDR3 DNA: TGTGCCACCGGGACCCTTGGTGAAGCTTTCTTT
CDR3 protein: CATGTLGEAFF
D gene: NA
V gene: TRBV10-3
J gene: TRBJ1-1
clone size: many

CDR3 DNA: TGCGCCAGCAGCCAACCCCGGGTGAGCGGGGGGAGCACCGGGGAGCTGTTTTTT
CDR3 protein: CASSQPRVSGGSTGELFF
D gene: TRBD2
V gene: TRBV4-3
J gene: TRBJ2-2
clone size: many

CDR3 DNA: TGTGCCAGCAGCCCTGGAGGGGGTCGGTATCAGCCCCAGCATTTT
CDR3 protein: CASSPGGGRYQPQHF
D gene: NA
V gene: TRBV12-3/TRBV12-4
J gene: TRBJ1-5
clone size: many

CDR3 DNA: TGTGCCAGCGGGTGGAATGAGCAGTTCTTC
CDR3 protein: CASGWNEQFF
D gene: NA
V gene: TRBV27
J gene: TRBJ2-1
clone size: many

CDR3 DNA: TGCAGTGCTAGAGTAGCGGGAAGGAACACCGGGGAGCTGTTTTTT
CDR3 protein: CSARVAGRNTGELFF
D gene: TRBD2
V gene: TRBV20-1
J gene: TRBJ2-2
clone size: many

CDR3 DNA: TGTGCCAGCAGCTCCAGAGCGGGGAGCTCCTACAATGAGCAGTTCTTC
CDR3 protein: CASSSRAGSSYNEQFF
D gene: TRBD2
V gene: TRBV7-2
J gene: TRBJ2-1
clone size: few

CDR3 DNA: TGTGCCAGCAGTTTAGCGGGGAGCTACGAGCAGTACTTC
CDR3 protein: CASSLAGSYEQYF
D gene: NA
V gene: TRBV27
J gene: TRBJ2-7
clone size: many

CDR3 DNA: TGCGCCAGCAGCCGAGACGGAAAAGAGACCCAGTACTTC
CDR3 protein: CASSRDGKETQYF
D gene: NA
V gene: TRBV5-1
J gene: TRBJ2-5
clone size: many

CDR3 DNA: TGTGCCAGCAGCTGGGCGGGGCAAGAGACCCAGTACTTC
CDR3 protein: CASSWAGQETQYF
D gene: NA
V gene: TRBV7-8
J gene: TRBJ2-5
clone size: many

CDR3 DNA: TGTGCCAGCAGTGGTCCCGCCACCGGTCAGCCCCAGCATTTT
CDR3 protein: CASSGPATGQPQHF
D gene: NA
V gene: TRBV28
J gene: TRBJ1-5
clone size: many

CDR3 DNA: TGTGCCAGCAGTTACTCGAGACACGGAGGGGTAAATCAGCCCCAGCATTTT
CDR3 protein: CASSYSRHGGVNQPQHF
D gene: NA
V gene: TRBV6-2/TRBV6-3
J gene: TRBJ1-5
clone size: many

CDR3 DNA: TGCAGTGCTGCATCCCCTGGGGACAACTGGGGGCAGTACTTC
CDR3 protein: CSAASPGDNWGQYF
D gene: NA
V gene: TRBV20-1
J gene: TRBJ2-7
clone size: many

CDR3 DNA: TGTGCCAGCAGCCAACGAGGGCTAGACAATGAGCAGTTCTTC
CDR3 protein: CASSQRGLDNEQFF
D gene: NA
V gene: TRBV4-2
J gene: TRBJ2-1
clone size: many

CDR3 DNA: TGTGCCAGCAGTTCCCGGACATACACAGATACGCAGTATTTT
CDR3 protein: CASSSRTYTDTQYF
D gene: NA
V gene: TRBV5-5
J gene: TRBJ2-3
clone size: NA

CDR3 DNA: TGCGCCAGCAGCTTGGAGAGCACAGATACGCAGTATTTT
CDR3 protein: CASSLESTDTQYF
D gene: NA
V gene: TRBV5-1
J gene: TRBJ2-3
clone size: many

CDR3 DNA: TGCGCCAGCAGCCCACTGGACAGATTATCGACAGATACGCAGTATTTT
CDR3 protein: CASSPLDRLSTDTQYF
D gene: NA
V gene: TRBV5-1
J gene: TRBJ2-3
clone size: many

CDR3 DNA: TGCTCCCCGGGGGGTGGCTCCTACAATGAGCAGTTCTTC
CDR3 protein: CSPGGGSYNEQFF
D gene: TRBD2
V gene: TRBV20-1
J gene: TRBJ2-1
clone size: many

CDR3 DNA: TGTGCCAGCAGTGAAGCCAGGGGAAGCACGCAGTATTTT
CDR3 protein: CASSEARGSTQYF
D gene: NA
V gene: TRBV2
J gene: TRBJ2-3
clone size: many

CDR3 DNA: TGCAGTGTCATAGAGGGGGGACAGGGGTACAATGAGCAGTTCTTC
CDR3 protein: CSVIEGGQGYNEQFF
D gene: TRBD1
V gene: TRBV20-1
J gene: TRBJ2-1
clone size: many

CDR3 DNA: TGTGCCAGCTCCCGAGGAGGTAGCTCCTACGAGCAGTACTTC
CDR3 protein: CASSRGGSSYEQYF
D gene: NA
V gene: TRBV28
J gene: TRBJ2-7
clone size: many

CDR3 DNA: TGCAGTGCTAGAGACCGGAGACTAGCGGGAACAGATACGCAGTATTTT
CDR3 protein: CSARDRRLAGTDTQYF
D gene: TRBD2
V gene: TRBV20-1
J gene: TRBJ2-3
clone size: many

CDR3 DNA: TGCAGTGCTGCACCACCAGGGGGCCCCACCTACGAGCAGTACTTC
CDR3 protein: CSAAPPGGPTYEQYF
D gene: TRBD1
V gene: TRBV20-1
J gene: TRBJ2-7
clone size: many

CDR3 DNA: TGTGCCAGCAGTTTACGGCGACAGTTTAATGAAAAACTGTTTTTT
CDR3 protein: CASSLRRQFNEKLFF
D gene: NA
V gene: TRBV12-3/TRBV12-4
J gene: TRBJ1-4
clone size: many

CDR3 DNA: TGTGCCGCGACTAGCGGGAGGTTAGACAATGAGCAGTTCTTC
CDR3 protein: CAATSGRLDNEQFF
D gene: TRBD2
V gene: TRBV10-3
J gene: TRBJ2-1
clone size: NA

CDR3 DNA: TGTGCCAGCAGCCCCAGGTACAATGAGCAGTTCTTC
CDR3 protein: CASSPRYNEQFF
D gene: NA
V gene: TRBV14
J gene: TRBJ2-1
clone size: many

CDR3 DNA: TGTGCCAGCTCACCGGTTTTGGGTAGCACAGATACGCAGTATTTT
CDR3 protein: CASSPVLGSTDTQYF
D gene: NA
V gene: TRBV18
J gene: TRBJ2-3
clone size: many

CDR3 DNA: TGTGCCAGCAGTTTGATGGTGGGGAACTATGGCTACACCTTC
CDR3 protein: CASSLMVGNYGYTF
D gene: NA
V gene: TRBV28
J gene: TRBJ1-2
clone size: NA

CDR3 DNA: TGTGCCAGCAGTGTGACGACTAGCGGGAGGGGAGAGCAGTACTTC
CDR3 protein: CASSVTTSGRGEQYF
D gene: TRBD2
V gene: TRBV6-1
J gene: TRBJ2-7
clone size: many

CDR3 DNA: TGTGCCAGCAGCTTAGTTTTAGGGACAGATGGCTACACCTTC
CDR3 protein: CASSLVLGTDGYTF
D gene: TRBD1
V gene: TRBV7-8
J gene: TRBJ1-2
clone size: few

CDR3 DNA: TGTGCCAGCAGTTCCCCCCTCCAGCCAGCCGAGTTCTACGAGCAGTACTTC
CDR3 protein: CASSSPLQPAEFYEQYF
D gene: NA
V gene: TRBV28
J gene: TRBJ2-7
clone size: many

CDR3 DNA: TGTGCCAGCAGCGCAGCAGGAGCTAGTTCCGGAAATACGCAGTATTTT
CDR3 protein: CASSAAGASSGNTQYF
D gene: NA
V gene: TRBV11-2
J gene: TRBJ2-3
clone size: many

CDR3 DNA: TGCAGCGTTGTCGTTCTAGCGGGAGTCAATGAGCAGTTCTTC
CDR3 protein: CSVVVLAGVNEQFF
D gene: TRBD2
V gene: TRBV29-1
J gene: TRBJ2-1
clone size: many

CDR3 DNA: TGCGCCAGCAGTCCAAACCTCTCTGGGGCCAACGTCCTGACTTTC
CDR3 protein: CASSPNLSGANVLTF
D gene: NA
V gene: TRBV5-1
J gene: TRBJ2-6
clone size: many

CDR3 DNA: TGTGCCAGCAGCCCTGGGGGGACAAAACTTAGCAATCAGCCCCAGCATTTT
CDR3 protein: CASSPGGTKLSNQPQHF
D gene: NA
V gene: TRBV3-1
J gene: TRBJ1-5
clone size: many

CDR3 DNA: TGCGCCAGCAGCTTGGAGGGGGCTACTAACTATGGCTACACCTTC
CDR3 protein: CASSLEGATNYGYTF
D gene: TRBD1
V gene: TRBV5-1
J gene: TRBJ1-2
clone size: many

CDR3 DNA: TGTGCCGGCGGGACTGTTAGCACGCAGTATTTT
CDR3 protein: CAGGTVSTQYF
D gene: NA
V gene: TRBV6-1
J gene: TRBJ2-3
clone size: many

CDR3 DNA: TGTGCCAGCAGCTTATCTCACGGGACTCCCTATGGCTACACCTTC
CDR3 protein: CASSLSHGTPYGYTF
D gene: NA
V gene: TRBV7-2
J gene: TRBJ1-2
clone size: many

CDR3 DNA: TGTGCCAGCAGCTTACGGACGAACACCGGGGAGCTGTTTTTT
CDR3 protein: CASSLRTNTGELFF
D gene: NA
V gene: TRBV7-2
J gene: TRBJ2-2
clone size: many

CDR3 DNA: TGTGCCAGCAGTGAGGCCCGTTCAGATACGCAGTATTTT
CDR3 protein: CASSEARSDTQYF
D gene: NA
V gene: TRBV2
J gene: TRBJ2-3
clone size: many

CDR3 DNA: TGTGCCAGCAGTTCCCTAGGACAGGGTCGGAATGAGCAGTTCTTC
CDR3 protein: CASSSLGQGRNEQFF
D gene: TRBD1
V gene: TRBV27
J gene: TRBJ2-1
clone size: many

CDR3 DNA: TGTGCCAGCAGCTTAGGCGGGACTAGCGGGCTTGGGGATACGCAGTATTTT
CDR3 protein: CASSLGGTSGLGDTQYF
D gene: TRBD2
V gene: TRBV7-2
J gene: TRBJ2-3
clone size: NA

CDR3 DNA: TGTGCCAGCAGCTTCGGAGGGGGCGATGGCTACACCTTC
CDR3 protein: CASSFGGGDGYTF
D gene: TRBD1
V gene: TRBV9
J gene: TRBJ1-2
clone size: many

CDR3 DNA: TGTGCCACCAGTGATTTCTTAAGCACAGATACGCAGTATTTT
CDR3 protein: CATSDFLSTDTQYF
D gene: NA
V gene: TRBV24-1
J gene: TRBJ2-3
clone size: many

CDR3 DNA: TGCGCCAGCAGCTTGGGGTCGGGAGCGGGGCACCAAAAGCAGTTCTTC
CDR3 protein: CASSLGSGAGHQKQFF
D gene: TRBD2
V gene: TRBV5-1
J gene: TRBJ2-1
clone size: many

CDR3 DNA: TGCAGTGCTAGAGCTCTAGCGGGAAACTCCTACAATGAGCAGTTCTTC
CDR3 protein: CSARALAGNSYNEQFF
D gene: TRBD2
V gene: TRBV20-1
J gene: TRBJ2-1
clone size: many

CDR3 DNA: TGCGCCAGCACCGTGACTCACAGCACCGGGGAGCTGTTTTTT
CDR3 protein: CASTVTHSTGELFF
D gene: NA
V gene: TRBV5-1
J gene: TRBJ2-2
clone size: many

CDR3 DNA: TGTGCCAGCTTCACCTCCCAGAACACTGAAGCTTTCTTT
CDR3 protein: CASFTSQNTEAFF
D gene: NA
V gene: TRBV12-3/TRBV12-4
J gene: TRBJ1-1
clone size: many

CDR3 DNA: TGTGCCACCCGGGGACAGACCTTAAAGGAAGCTTTCTTT
CDR3 protein: CATRGQTLKEAFF
D gene: TRBD1
V gene: TRBV6-5
J gene: TRBJ1-1
clone size: many

CDR3 DNA: TGTGCCAGCAGTTTCCTGGCAATAGTAGGCGTTAGGAATGAGCAGTTCTTC
CDR3 protein: CASSFLAIVGVRNEQFF
D gene: NA
V gene: TRBV12-3/TRBV12-4
J gene: TRBJ2-1
clone size: NA

CDR3 DNA: TGTGCCAGCAGCTGGGGACAGGGAGCTAACTATGGCTACACCTTC
CDR3 protein: CASSWGQGANYGYTF
D gene: TRBD1
V gene: TRBV13
J gene: TRBJ1-2
clone size: many